A selection of T cell receptor beta chains follows, all from one sample in a study of CD8+ T cells in alopecia areata. Here immunoSEQ multiplex PCR was the method, and the copy in TCRdb shows in-frame clones only, minus some. The table records fewer than 200,000 clones, around 60% of them present only once. The specimen was CD8+ T cells sorted from blood, collected at week 24, from a patient treated with tofacitinib. The receptors shown here come from a human donor with alopecia areata. The CDR3 runs from the conserved cysteine through the conserved F or W. The D gene is left open where the match is weak. Size values are once, few and many counts, or a class for expanded clones, and some rows have none.

v_gene: TRBV30
abundance: NA
j_gene: TRBJ1-5
d_gene: TRBD1
CDR3nt: TGTGCCTGGAGTGGGGACAGGAGGGATCAGCCCCAGCATTTT
CDR3aa: CAWSGDRRDQPQHF

v_gene: TRBV7-4
abundance: few
j_gene: TRBJ1-1
d_gene: NA
CDR3nt: TGTGCCAGCACCGTACGGGGGCCGGGAACTGAAGCTTTCTTT
CDR3aa: CASTVRGPGTEAFF

v_gene: TRBV12-5
abundance: NA
j_gene: TRBJ2-7
d_gene: TRBD1
CDR3nt: TGTGCTAGTGGTTTGTCCTGGGACAGGGAAAACGAGCAGTACTTC
CDR3aa: CASGLSWDRENEQYF

v_gene: TRBV13
abundance: NA
j_gene: TRBJ1-4
d_gene: NA
CDR3nt: TGTGCCAGCAGCTTAGCCCAGGGGCGGAGGAGGGAAAAACTGTTTTTT
CDR3aa: CASSLAQGRRREKLFF

v_gene: TRBV9
abundance: once
j_gene: TRBJ1-5
d_gene: TRBD1
CDR3nt: TGTGCCAGCAGCGTCGGGACAGGGCAGTATAGCAATCAGCCCCAGCATTTT
CDR3aa: CASSVGTGQYSNQPQHF

v_gene: TRBV5-6
abundance: once
j_gene: TRBJ2-7
d_gene: NA
CDR3nt: TGTGCCAGCAGCTTGGGGGGCGGACAGCCAGCACCATACGAGCAGTACTTC
CDR3aa: CASSLGGGQPAPYEQYF

v_gene: TRBV29-1
abundance: NA
j_gene: TRBJ2-6
d_gene: NA
CDR3nt: TGCAGCGTTGAGGTGGGTGGGGCCAACGTCCTGACTTTC
CDR3aa: CSVEVGGANVLTF

v_gene: TRBV5-1
abundance: few
j_gene: TRBJ2-5
d_gene: TRBD2
CDR3nt: TGCGCCAGCAGCTTGGTGATAGCGGGGGCCCAAGAGACCCAGTACTTC
CDR3aa: CASSLVIAGAQETQYF

v_gene: TRBV2
abundance: few
j_gene: TRBJ2-1
d_gene: NA
CDR3nt: TGTGCCAGCAGAGACCCGCGATTTCTCTTC
CDR3aa: CASRDPRFLF

v_gene: TRBV5-6
abundance: NA
j_gene: TRBJ1-1
d_gene: NA
CDR3nt: TGTGCCAGCAGCTTCGGGAGCTCTGAAGCTTTCTTT
CDR3aa: CASSFGSSEAFF

v_gene: TRBV9
abundance: few
j_gene: TRBJ2-5
d_gene: NA
CDR3nt: TGTGCCAGCAGCGACCTGACTAGTGGCGAGACCCAGTACTTC
CDR3aa: CASSDLTSGETQYF

v_gene: TRBV19
abundance: once
j_gene: TRBJ2-3
d_gene: TRBD2
CDR3nt: TGTGCCAGTAGTTTCCGAGGGCTAGCGGATAGCACAGATACGCAGTATTTT
CDR3aa: CASSFRGLADSTDTQYF

v_gene: TRBV25-1
abundance: NA
j_gene: TRBJ1-5
d_gene: TRBD1
CDR3nt: TGTGCCAGCAGCAGGGGGAATCAGCCCCAGCATTTT
CDR3aa: CASSRGNQPQHF

v_gene: TRBV25-1
abundance: NA
j_gene: TRBJ2-5
d_gene: TRBD2
CDR3nt: TGTGCCAGCAGTGGTCCCTATCTAGCGGATATCCTTGAGACCCAGTACTTC
CDR3aa: CASSGPYLADILETQYF

v_gene: TRBV30
abundance: few
j_gene: TRBJ2-1
d_gene: NA
CDR3nt: TGTGCCTGGAGTCGCAACAATGAGCAGTTCTTC
CDR3aa: CAWSRNNEQFF

v_gene: TRBV7-9
abundance: NA
j_gene: TRBJ2-2
d_gene: NA
CDR3nt: TGTGCCAGCAGCTTAGGAGTTTGGAACGGAGGAAGCACCGGGGAGCTGTTTTTT
CDR3aa: CASSLGVWNGGSTGELFF

v_gene: TRBV7-9
abundance: NA
j_gene: TRBJ2-2
d_gene: TRBD1
CDR3nt: TGTGCCAGCAGCCCCGGGACAGGGCCCCGGGGGACCGGGGAGCTGTTTTTT
CDR3aa: CASSPGTGPRGTGELFF

v_gene: TRBV5-6
abundance: NA
j_gene: TRBJ2-1
d_gene: NA
CDR3nt: TGTGCCAGCAGCTTGGGGGGACCCTACAATGAGCAGTTCTTC
CDR3aa: CASSLGGPYNEQFF

v_gene: TRBV7-9
abundance: NA
j_gene: TRBJ2-3
d_gene: NA
CDR3nt: TGTGCCAGCAGCTTAGTTAGGAACGAGATGGGGTATTTT
CDR3aa: CASSLVRNEMGYF

v_gene: TRBV11-2
abundance: NA
j_gene: TRBJ2-1
d_gene: NA
CDR3nt: TGTGCCAGCAGCTTAGCTGGAGGGGCGGGGTACAATGAGCAGTTCTTC
CDR3aa: CASSLAGGAGYNEQFF

v_gene: TRBV4-1
abundance: few
j_gene: TRBJ2-7
d_gene: NA
CDR3nt: TGCGCCAGCAGCCAAGCACAATCCTACGAGCAGTACTTC
CDR3aa: CASSQAQSYEQYF

v_gene: TRBV25-1
abundance: NA
j_gene: TRBJ2-7
d_gene: TRBD1
CDR3nt: TGTGCCACCACCGACAGGGAAAATTCTTACGAGCAGTACTTC
CDR3aa: CATTDRENSYEQYF

v_gene: TRBV27
abundance: few
j_gene: TRBJ2-1
d_gene: TRBD2
CDR3nt: TGTGCCAGTATGAGGGTAGCGGGGCCCAATCCACCCTACAATGAGCAGTTCTTC
CDR3aa: CASMRVAGPNPPYNEQFF

v_gene: TRBV30
abundance: NA
j_gene: TRBJ1-6
d_gene: NA
CDR3nt: TGTGCCTGGACATTTTATAATTCACCCCTCCACTTT
CDR3aa: CAWTFYNSPLHF

v_gene: TRBV7-9
abundance: NA
j_gene: TRBJ1-5
d_gene: TRBD1
CDR3nt: TGTGCCAGCAGCTCCTCGGACAGGGAGCGGGGTCAGCCCCAGCATTTT
CDR3aa: CASSSSDRERGQPQHF

v_gene: TRBV13
abundance: NA
j_gene: TRBJ2-7
d_gene: NA
CDR3nt: TGTGCCAGCAGCTTAGTGGAGCACTACGAGCAGTACTTC
CDR3aa: CASSLVEHYEQYF

v_gene: TRBV7-9
abundance: NA
j_gene: TRBJ1-2
d_gene: NA
CDR3nt: TGTGCCAGCAGCTTGTCGTGGGGAAAGGGACATGGCTACACCTTC
CDR3aa: CASSLSWGKGHGYTF

v_gene: TRBV7-6
abundance: once
j_gene: TRBJ2-1
d_gene: NA
CDR3nt: TGTGCCAGCAGCTTCCTGACTACGACTAGACTCTACAATGAGCAGTTCTTC
CDR3aa: CASSFLTTTRLYNEQFF

v_gene: TRBV25-1
abundance: NA
j_gene: TRBJ2-3
d_gene: NA
CDR3nt: TGTGCCAGCAGAAGCACAGATACGCAGTATTTT
CDR3aa: CASRSTDTQYF

v_gene: TRBV5-6
abundance: NA
j_gene: TRBJ1-2
d_gene: NA
CDR3nt: TGTGCCAGCAGCTTGAGTAACTATGGCTACACCTTC
CDR3aa: CASSLSNYGYTF

v_gene: TRBV27
abundance: few
j_gene: TRBJ1-2
d_gene: TRBD1
CDR3nt: TGTGCCGTCGGGCAGGGGGCGCGAGGCTACACCTTC
CDR3aa: CAVGQGARGYTF

v_gene: TRBV19
abundance: NA
j_gene: TRBJ2-7
d_gene: TRBD1
CDR3nt: TGTGCCAGTAGTACCGGGACAGGGGGGTCCTACGAGCAGTACTTC
CDR3aa: CASSTGTGGSYEQYF

v_gene: TRBV2
abundance: NA
j_gene: TRBJ2-7
d_gene: TRBD2
CDR3nt: TGTGCCAGCAGTGATTTGGGACTACGCTACGAGCAGTACTTC
CDR3aa: CASSDLGLRYEQYF

v_gene: TRBV9
abundance: NA
j_gene: TRBJ2-5
d_gene: TRBD2
CDR3nt: TGTGCCAGCAGCTCCAACCCCGGACTAGCGGCCCACCAAGAGACCCAGTACTTC
CDR3aa: CASSSNPGLAAHQETQYF

v_gene: TRBV4-1
abundance: NA
j_gene: TRBJ2-1
d_gene: NA
CDR3nt: TGCGCCAGCAGCCAGAGGTCGGACGGTGGCGATGAGCAGTTCTTC
CDR3aa: CASSQRSDGGDEQFF

v_gene: TRBV5-1
abundance: few
j_gene: TRBJ1-2
d_gene: TRBD1
CDR3nt: TGCGCCAGCAGCTCGACAGGGACAGGGGGCAATCTTAACTATGGCTACACCTTC
CDR3aa: CASSSTGTGGNLNYGYTF

v_gene: TRBV4-1
abundance: NA
j_gene: TRBJ2-7
d_gene: NA
CDR3nt: TGCGCCAGCAGTCCAGACGGAATGGAGCAGTACTTC
CDR3aa: CASSPDGMEQYF

v_gene: TRBV13
abundance: few
j_gene: TRBJ2-5
d_gene: NA
CDR3nt: TGTGCCAGCACCCTGGACAGAGAAGAGACCCAGTACTTC
CDR3aa: CASTLDREETQYF

v_gene: TRBV11-2
abundance: NA
j_gene: TRBJ2-1
d_gene: NA
CDR3nt: TGTGCCAGCAGCTCCCAACAGGGCCCCACCTACAATGAGCAGTTCTTC
CDR3aa: CASSSQQGPTYNEQFF

v_gene: TRBV13
abundance: NA
j_gene: TRBJ1-4
d_gene: TRBD1
CDR3nt: TGTGCCAGCAGCGAAGGGACAGGGGGCGCGACTAATGAAAAACTGTTTTTT
CDR3aa: CASSEGTGGATNEKLFF

v_gene: TRBV30
abundance: NA
j_gene: TRBJ1-1
d_gene: TRBD1
CDR3nt: TGTGCCTGGAGGACAGGGGGGAACACTGAAGCTTTCTTT
CDR3aa: CAWRTGGNTEAFF

v_gene: TRBV4-1
abundance: NA
j_gene: TRBJ2-2
d_gene: NA
CDR3nt: TGCGCCAGCAGCCCCACTCCGGGACACGATAACACCGGGGAGCTGTTTTTT
CDR3aa: CASSPTPGHDNTGELFF

v_gene: TRBV13
abundance: NA
j_gene: TRBJ2-7
d_gene: NA
CDR3nt: TGTGCCAGCAGCTTAGTCGCAGGGGAAAGCAGGCACGAGCAGTACTTC
CDR3aa: CASSLVAGESRHEQYF

v_gene: TRBV27
abundance: NA
j_gene: TRBJ2-2
d_gene: NA
CDR3nt: TGTGCCAGCAGTTTATCGAGGGGTTACACCGGGGAGCTGTTTTTT
CDR3aa: CASSLSRGYTGELFF

v_gene: TRBV13
abundance: NA
j_gene: TRBJ1-5
d_gene: NA
CDR3nt: TGTGCCAGCAGCTTAGGATGGGGACGGCAGCCCCAGCATTTT
CDR3aa: CASSLGWGRQPQHF